This TCR beta chain was sequenced in a study of blood T cell repertoires in COVID-19. The table came from immunoSEQ multiplex PCR; TCRdb's copy has only in-frame clones and leaves some out. The data contain over 300,000 clones, about 89% of them singletons. The CDR3 has 18 residues. Germline values: CDR1 MNHEY, CDR2 SMNVEV (reference sequence). V shed 4 bases, J shed 2 bases, and the junction held 8 bases outside the gene matches. This sequence was found in a man aged 35 to 55 with acute or convalescent COVID-19. The rearrangement uses TRBV27 and TRBJ2-1; 13 bases line up with TRBD2. The specimen sequenced was peripheral blood. The CDR3 loop reads CASSSRTSGGFAYNEQFF. The CDR3 nucleotides read TGTGCCAGCAGTTCCCGGACTAGCGGGGGATTTGCCTACAATGAGCAGTTCTTC.